This T cell receptor beta chain stems from a study of CD4 T cells in relation to SARS-CoV-2 and coronaviruses. Study as a whole: After roughly eleven days of antigen culture, PBMC TCR beta CDR3s were sequenced.

The CDR3 is 14 amino acids. From germline, CDR1 is MNHEY and CDR2 SVGAGI. The ends were cut back, 6 bases at V and 9 bases at J, with 18 bases in the middle. Before the COVID-19 pandemic, during about 2010-2019, CD4+ T cells were taken from unexposed donors. CD4+ T cells were isolated from the cells after 10 days of culture. Sequencing used immunoSEQ multiplex PCR; TCRdb keeps in-frame clones, though not all of them. The table lists roughly 15,000 clones, 82% of them singletons. As regards this clone: The antigen is not known.

This chain connects TRBV6-5 to TRBJ2-1; D tentatively fits TRBD1 or TRBD2 (5 bases each). Sequencing was carried out using CD4+ T cells from PBMCs, cultured in vitro. The TCR sequence derives from a human donor in good health. CDR3 DNA: TGTGCCAGCAGGCCCGGGACCCCAAACGTTGAGCAGTTCTTC. Its protein is CASRPGTPNVEQFF.